This TCR beta chain was captured by sequencing in a study of CD4 T cells in relation to SARS-CoV-2 and coronaviruses. Method: immunoSEQ multiplex PCR; TCRdb's copy keeps in-frame clones and lacks some. The sample has about 23,000 clones, more than 60% seen once. CD4+ T cells from unexposed donors were obtained before the COVID-19 pandemic (2011-2018). CD4+ T cells were isolated from the cells after 10 days of culture. With regard to this clone: Antigen specificity is unknown.

The junction had 8 bases not matched to a gene; V was cut back by 0 bases and J by 0 bases. CDR1 SGHRS and CDR2 YFSETQ come from the germline V gene. The CDR3 contains 19 residues. The TCR originated in a human donor in good health. The chain combines TRBV5-1 with TRBJ2-4; 11 bases are shared with TRBD2. Input material: CD4+ T cells from PBMCs, cultured in vitro. The CDR3 region has the DNA TGCGCCAGCAGCTTGGTAGCGGGGGGGCTTACGGTAGCCAAAAACATTCAGTACTTC. Protein: CASSLVAGGLTVAKNIQYF.